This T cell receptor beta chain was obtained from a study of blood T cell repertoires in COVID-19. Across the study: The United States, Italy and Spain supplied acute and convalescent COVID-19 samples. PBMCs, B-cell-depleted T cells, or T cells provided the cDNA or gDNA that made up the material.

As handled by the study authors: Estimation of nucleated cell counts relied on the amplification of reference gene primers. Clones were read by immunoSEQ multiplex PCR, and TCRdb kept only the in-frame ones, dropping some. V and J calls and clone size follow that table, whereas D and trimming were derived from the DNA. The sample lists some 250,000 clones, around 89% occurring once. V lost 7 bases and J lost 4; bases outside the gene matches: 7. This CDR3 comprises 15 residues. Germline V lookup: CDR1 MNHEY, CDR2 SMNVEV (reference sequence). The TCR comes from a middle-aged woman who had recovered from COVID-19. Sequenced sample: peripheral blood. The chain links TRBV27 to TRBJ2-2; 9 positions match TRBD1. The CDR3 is CASNGQGMGTGELFF. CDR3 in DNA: TGTGCCAGCAACGGACAGGGGATGGGCACCGGGGAGCTGTTTTTT.